This TCR beta chain was found in a study of blood T cell repertoires in COVID-19 (dated by TCRdb to the early 2020s). Background on the whole study: Collaborator samples came from the United States, Italy and Spain and covered acute and convalescent phases of COVID-19. The material from the prospective study consisted of cDNA or gDNA derived from T cells, B-cell-depleted T cells, or PBMCs. Subjects who had been exposed to COVID-19, were actively infected with it, or had recovered from it provided the deeply sampled blood TCRbeta repertoires that made up the dataset. The repertoires were released in a freely available public database intended as a resource for research on the immune response to SARS-CoV-2. The samples were drawn from the first 160 participants of the ongoing ImmuneRACE study and from 950 to 1,500 subjects provided by 6 global collaborators. The sample metadata nearly always contained a de-identified subject ID, COVID-19 status, age in years and sex. Where available, HLA class I and class II types were obtained from metadata supplied by the sample provider rather than from assay-based typing.

Notes on this clone: Its antigen is unknown. The input lacks base qualities; no much larger clone sits a single base away.

Its CDR3 holds 15 amino acids, cysteine through phenylalanine. Only the CDR3 portion is preserved as DNA: 45 bases, with reading frame beginning at the first base. V and J lose 4 bases and 8 bases, and a span of 17 bases separates them. Via the germline V gene, CDR1 is SGHVS and CDR2 FNYEAQ. TCRbeta CDR3 regions were amplified from genomic DNA using the immunoSEQ Assay, a bias-controlled multiplex PCR. Per the authors' processing: The number of nucleated cells in each sample was estimated by amplification of reference gene primers within the assay. To quantify the absolute abundance of each unique TCRbeta CDR3 rearrangement, sequence reads were collapsed and filtered. For each sample, productive Simpson clonality was calculated as the square root of Simpson's diversity index over productive rearrangements. Held by TCRdb, this immuneACCESS table contains in-frame sequences only and omits some clones. Under half of the omission traces to an unresolved V gene where checked; the cause of the rest is unknown. That table supplies the V and J calls and clone size; D and trimming were determined from the DNA. This sample holds fewer than 200,000 clones; 70% to 90% were observed only once. Approximately 0.99% of the sample belongs to the ten largest clones.

General findings and caveats noted by the study authors: The quantity of clinical and demographic metadata differed by source and by participant and was supplied without curation.

Whole blood was collected in K2EDTA tubes by collaborating institutions according to the institutions' own protocols. For TCRbeta analysis, collaborator samples were shipped as frozen whole blood, as isolated PBMCs, or as DNA extracted from either sample type. Sequenced material: peripheral blood. The V gene is TRBV7-6 and the J gene is TRBJ1-4; the D gene cannot be resolved reliably. This TCR was recovered from a man in his forties with acute or convalescent COVID-19. The sequenced DNA: TGTGCCAGCAGCTCCCCCGAGGGAAAAGGGGAAAAACTGTTTTTT. It specifies CASSSPEGKGEKLFF.